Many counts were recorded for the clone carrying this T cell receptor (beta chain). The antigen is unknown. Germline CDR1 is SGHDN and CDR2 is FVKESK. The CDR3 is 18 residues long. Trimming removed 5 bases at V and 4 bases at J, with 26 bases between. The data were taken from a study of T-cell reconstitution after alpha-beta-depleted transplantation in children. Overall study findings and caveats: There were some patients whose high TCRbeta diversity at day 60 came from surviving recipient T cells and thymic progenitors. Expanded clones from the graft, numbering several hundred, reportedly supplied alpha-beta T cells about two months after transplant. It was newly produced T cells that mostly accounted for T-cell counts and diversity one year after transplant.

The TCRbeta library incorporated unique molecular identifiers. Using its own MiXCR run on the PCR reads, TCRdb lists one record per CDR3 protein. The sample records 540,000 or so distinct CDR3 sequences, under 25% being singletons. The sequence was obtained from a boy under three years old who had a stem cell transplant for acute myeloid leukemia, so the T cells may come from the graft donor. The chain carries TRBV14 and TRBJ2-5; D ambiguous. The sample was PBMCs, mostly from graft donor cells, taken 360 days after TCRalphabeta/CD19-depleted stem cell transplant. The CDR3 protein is CASSYPSPSSVNGETQYF. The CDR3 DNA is TGTGCCAGCAGCTACCCCTCTCCTAGTTCGGTCAATGGAGAGACCCAGTACTTC.